Listed here are 16 T cell receptor beta chains from one sample, sequenced in a study of CD8 T cells in Susac syndrome. When the RNA was reverse transcribed, random hexamers were used with an input of roughly 0.45 to 1 ug. TCRdb independently ran MiXCR on the immunoSEQ multiplex PCR reads; one entry per CDR3 protein. The sample includes 150,000 or so distinct CDR3 sequences, just under 95% of them seen just once. Material: CD4+ T cells from PBMCs. The receptors shown here come from a human donor with Susac syndrome.

V and J are TRBV29-1 and TRBJ2-1; 9 bases are shared with TRBD1. This CDR3 has 15 amino acids. Trimming removed 3 bases from V and 9 bases from J; junction bases left unmatched: 12. Germline loops: CDR1 SQVTM, CDR2 ANQGSEA. CDR3 sequence: CSVDISGQGRSEQFF. DNA of the CDR3: TGCAGCGTTGATATCTCGGGACAGGGCAGAAGTGAGCAGTTCTTC.

The chain has TRBV19 and TRBJ2-7; D remains ambiguous. The CDR3 has 13 residues. The V end was cut by 6 bases, the J end by 3 bases, with 12 bases between. Germline lookup yields CDR1 LNHDA and CDR2 SQIVND (reference sequence). As DNA, the CDR3 is TGTGCCAGTAGGCTCCCGGCCGTCTACGAGCAGTACTTC. Translation gives CASRLPAVYEQYF.

The gene calls are TRBV5-1 and TRBJ1-2; D call uncertain. The CDR3 is 13 residues long. V lost 0 bases and J lost 3, with 6 bases in between. Looked up from germline, CDR1 is SGHRS and CDR2 is YFSETQ. CDR3 nucleotides: TGCGCCAGCAGCTTGGTTGGAGACTATGGCTACACCTTC. This translates into CASSLVGDYGYTF.

This rearrangement joins TRBV24-1 to TRBJ2-3; the D gene is possibly TRBD2 (5 bases). The CDR3 is 14 amino acids. Germline loops: CDR1 KGHDR, CDR2 SFDVKD. V was clipped by 2 bases and J by 4 bases, with 9 bases between them. The CDR3 loop is CATSDSRAADTQYF. CDR3 DNA: TGTGCCACCAGTGATTCGAGGGCCGCAGATACGCAGTATTTT.

The V call is TRBV3-1, the J call TRBJ2-1; unclear D gene. With 2 bases removed from V and 3 bases from J, the gap between germline ends came to 5 bases. Germline values: CDR1 LGHDT, CDR2 YNNKEL (reference sequence). This CDR3 has 13 amino acids. This CDR3 reads CASSQSVYNEQFF. CDR3 nucleotides: TGTGCCAGCAGCCAATCGGTCTACAATGAGCAGTTCTTC.

The chain has TRBV30 and TRBJ1-3; no reliable D call. Looked up from germline, CDR1 is GTSNPN and CDR2 is SVGIG (reference sequence). The CDR3 consists of 15 residues. V lost 0 bases and J lost 0, with 9 bases in between. The CDR3 loop reads CAWSVGLSSGNTIYF. CDR3 DNA sequence: TGTGCCTGGAGTGTAGGCCTCTCCTCTGGAAACACCATATATTTT.

The V gene is TRBV20-1, the J gene TRBJ1-1, with D possibly matching TRBD1 (5 bases). The CDR3 has 14 amino acids. Germline V gene lookup returns CDR1 DFQATT and CDR2 SNEGSKA (reference sequence). V lost 2 bases and J 1 base, leaving 11 bases between the germline ends. This CDR3 is CSARRDRWNTEAFF. CDR3 DNA sequence: TGCAGTGCTAGACGCGACAGATGGAACACTGAAGCTTTCTTT.

V gene TRBV7-9 combines with J gene TRBJ1-6, with D hard to call. The ends were cut back, 2 bases at V and 10 bases at J, with 18 bases in the middle. CDR1 and CDR2 from the germline V gene are SEHNR and FQNEAQ (reference sequence). The CDR3 consists of 16 residues. CDR3 residues: CASSLTRTAPGSPLHF. The CDR3 DNA reads TGTGCCAGCAGCTTAACCCGCACGGCCCCTGGGTCACCCCTCCACTTT.

V is TRBV21-1 and J is TRBJ1-5. TRBV21-1 represents a pseudogene. This CDR3 has 11 residues. CDR3: CASSKRQPQHF. CDR3 sequence (DNA): TGTGCCAGCAGCAAAAGGCAGCCCCAGCATTTT.

V usage is TRBV18 and J usage is TRBJ1-5, with TRBD1 as a possible D gene (5 bases). Germline CDR1 KGHSH, CDR2 LQKENI. The CDR3 extends over 16 amino acids. V gave up 4 bases and J gave up 2 bases, with 15 bases separating them. The CDR3 DNA reads TGTGCCAGCTCACAGTTTGTAGGGGCGGGCAATCAGCCCCAGCATTTT. As protein: CASSQFVGAGNQPQHF.

J is TRBJ2-5 and V is TRBV5-8; D is ambiguous. Trimming left V 5 bases short and J 4 bases short, with 18 bases between. CDR1 is SGHTS, CDR2 YDEGEE, per germline. CDR3 length equals 15 residues. The CDR3 reads CASSRSFEGGETQYF. The DNA for the CDR3 is TGTGCCAGCAGTCGAAGCTTCGAAGGTGGAGAGACCCAGTACTTC.

The chain is built from TRBV12-3 or TRBV12-4 and TRBJ1-1; D uncertain. CDR3 length equals 11 residues. The ends were cut back, 2 bases at V and 8 bases at J, with 6 bases in the middle. The CDR3 here is CASSLWKEAFF. Here the CDR3 DNA reads TGTGCCAGCAGTTTATGGAAAGAAGCTTTCTTT.

CDR3 sequence: CASSLTDYGYTF. CDR3 nucleotide sequence: TGTGCCAGCAGCTTAACAGACTATGGCTACACCTTC. The chain carries TRBV5-6 and TRBJ1-2; D gene uncertain. The CDR3 runs to 12 residues. Trimming stripped 2 bases from V and 3 bases from J, with 5 bases between. Per the germline V gene, CDR1 is SGHDT and CDR2 is YYEEEE.

The CDR3 bases are TGCGCCAGCAGCACCGGGCCTAGCGGATACACCGGGGAGCTGTTTTTT. This encodes CASSTGPSGYTGELFF. V usage is TRBV5-1 and J usage is TRBJ2-2, with 7 bases fitting TRBD2. The CDR3 length is 16 residues. Germline-derived CDR1 and CDR2 are SGHRS and YFSETQ. The V segment lost 4 bases and the J segment 3 bases; nucleotides outside the gene matches: 9.

The chain combines TRBV10-3 with TRBJ1-6; 7 bases align to TRBD1. The length of the CDR3 is 12 residues. The junction had 6 bases not matched to a gene; V was cut back by 10 bases and J by 9 bases. Germline V gene sequence: CDR1 ENHRY, CDR2 SYGVKD. CDR3 in DNA: TGTGCCACCCGACAGGGAGGTTCACCCCTCCACTTT. It encodes CATRQGGSPLHF.

This rearrangement joins TRBV20-1 to TRBJ1-5, with D tentatively TRBD1 (5 bases). The germline V gene encodes CDR1 DFQATT and CDR2 SNEGSKA (reference sequence). The CDR3 extends over 15 amino acids. V was shortened by 6 bases and J by 2 bases, with 17 bases between the two germline ends. In nucleotides, the CDR3 is TGCAGTGCAGAGGGACGAGGGCTGGGCAATCAGCCCCAGCATTTT. Its translation: CSAEGRGLGNQPQHF.